Below, one TCR beta chain is given with its context. The antigen is undetermined. This sample is drawn from a study of cytomegalovirus exposure and HLA in healthy donors. PCR employed 60 Vbeta and 13 Jbeta primers. Profiling relied on immunoSEQ multiplex PCR, and the TCRdb table lists in-frame clones only, not all of them. The sample comprises 150,000 to 200,000 clones, more than 75% of which are singletons, and about 1.4% rests with the top ten. This CDR3 region has 14 residues. Per germline, CDR1 SGHKS and CDR2 YYEKEE (reference sequence). Between the trimmed V and J ends, which lost 4 bases and 1 base, there was a span of 8 bases. Study-wide results and caveats: Analysis performed later showed TCR beta chains linked to HLA being more clonally expanded than equally common others. A later analysis found most CMV-associated TCR beta chains apparently HLA-restricted.

Input material: PBMCs. The receptor's source is a woman aged 50 to 60 in good health and CMV-seronegative. This chain links TRBV5-5 with TRBJ2-2; D is ambiguous. For the CDR3, the DNA is TGTGCCAGCAGCCACGGTCAGAACACCGGGGAGCTGTTTTTT. Amino acid sequence: CASSHGQNTGELFF.